One and the same sample provided the 10 T cell receptor beta chains below, sequenced in a study of T-cell memory formation after mild COVID-19. TCRdb re-analysed the 5' RACE reads in MiXCR, keeping a single row per CDR3 protein. The sample contains hundreds of thousands of distinct CDR3 sequences, about a sixth of which appear only once. The material sequenced was PBMCs or a T cell subset sorted from them (not recorded which). Source of these receptors: an adult woman who had mild COVID-19 (a few samples of this study predate the infection). Cell type and time point are not known.

This clonotype was seen a handful of times. The chain combines TRBV20-1 with TRBJ1-1; TRBD1 aligns across 7 bases. After removal of 2 bases from V and 5 bases from J, the junction contained 11 bases not matched to a gene. Germline values: CDR1 DFQATT, CDR2 SNEGSKA (reference sequence). This CDR3 region has 15 residues. Here the CDR3 DNA reads TGCAGTGCTAGACACGGGGAGGGGGCAGGGACTGAAGCTTTCTTT. Protein: CSARHGEGAGTEAFF.

The chain links TRBV19 to TRBJ2-1, with TRBD2 identical over 8 bases. Trimming cost V 0 bases and J 2 bases; bases outside gene matches: 6. The germline CDR1 and CDR2 sequences are LNHDA and SQIVND (reference sequence). The CDR3 runs 17 residues. DNA for the CDR3: TGTGCCAGTAGTATAGAGTCTGCGGGGGGTCCCTACAATGAGCAGTTCTTC. Amino acid sequence: CASSIESAGGPYNEQFF. Combining the CDR3 with reference TRBV19 and TRBJ2-1 gives the whole variable domain DGGITQSPKYLFRKEGQNVTLSCEQNLNHDAMYWYRQDPGQGLRLIYYSQIVNDFQKGDIAEGYSVSREKKESFPLTVTSAQKNPTAFYLCASSIESAGGPYNEQFFGPGTRLTVL.

In this sample, this clonotype turned up a few times. CDR3 coding DNA: TGCGCCAGCAGCTTGGGGCAGGGAGGTGTCACTGAAGCTTTCTTT. Translation gives CASSLGQGGVTEAFF. This chain joins TRBV5-1 and TRBJ1-1, with D maybe TRBD1 (5 bases). Trimming removed 0 bases at V and 4 bases at J, with 13 bases between. The CDR3 covers 15 residues. Germline V gives CDR1 SGHRS, CDR2 YFSETQ.

Details on this clonotype: A read error may account for a junction end that differs from germline. This chain links TRBV7-7 with TRBJ2-3, with a tentative D call TRBD2 (5 bases). This CDR3 is 14 amino acids long. Germline-derived CDR1 and CDR2 are SSHAT and FNYEAQ (reference sequence). The CDR3 DNA reads as TGTGCTAGCAGCTACGCGGGCGGAGATTATACGCAGTATTTT. Its protein is CASSYAGGDYTQYF. The whole variable domain, filled in from reference TRBV7-7 and TRBJ2-3, reads GAGVSQSPRYKVTKRGQDVTLRCDPISSHATLYWYQQALGQGPEFLTYFNYEAQPDKSGLPSDRFSAERPEGSISTLTIQRTEQRDSAMYRCASSYAGGDYTQYFGPGTRLTVL.

The V gene is TRBV10-3, the J gene TRBJ2-7, with 8 bases fitting TRBD2. This CDR3 comprises 15 residues. V lost 4 bases and J lost 2; bases outside the gene matches: 7. CDR1 is ENHRY, CDR2 SYGVKD, per germline. The CDR3 is CAISVGSGSPYEQYF. Here the CDR3 DNA reads TGTGCCATCAGTGTCGGAAGCGGGAGCCCCTACGAGCAGTACTTC.

This chain joins TRBV5-1 and TRBJ1-2; TRBD1 might be the D (6 bases). The germline V and J ends were trimmed by 2 bases and 6 bases, with 26 bases remaining between them. Germline loops: CDR1 SGHRS, CDR2 YFSETQ. This CDR3 comprises 18 residues. The CDR3 region is CASSLRSLEHQGLDGYTF. As DNA, the CDR3 is TGCGCCAGCAGCTTAAGGTCCCTGGAACATCAGGGGTTGGATGGCTACACCTTC.

This clonotype was found many times. The V call is TRBV12-3 or TRBV12-4, the J call TRBJ2-4, with TRBD2 matching over 7 bases. With 3 bases clipped from V and 0 bases from J, the junction kept 2 bases outside the gene matches. The CDR3 length is 15 residues. CDR3 protein: CASSLGGIAKNIQYF. CDR3 bases: TGTGCCAGCAGTTTGGGGGGGATAGCCAAAAACATTCAGTACTTC.

In its sample, this clonotype was seen a few times. The chain couples TRBV6-1 to TRBJ1-3; 9 positions match TRBD1. Germline V gene lookup returns CDR1 MNHNS and CDR2 SASEGT. Trimming at V came to 8 bases and at J to 7 bases, leaving 9 bases not matched to a gene. The CDR3 consists of 14 residues. CDR3 in amino acids: CASHPRQGGNTIYF. DNA for the CDR3: TGTGCCAGCCACCCGAGACAGGGGGGGAACACCATATATTTT.

The chain couples TRBV2 to TRBJ2-5, with D possibly matching TRBD1 (7 bases). With 6 bases removed from V and 4 bases from J, the gap between germline ends came to 18 bases. Germline V gene sequence: CDR1 SNHLY, CDR2 FYNNEI. The CDR3 is 15 residues long. The DNA for the CDR3 is TGTGCCAGCAGGGCCGAACAGGGGCGGGGAGAGACCCAGTACTTC. This translates into CASRAEQGRGETQYF. Supplemented by reference TRBV2 and TRBJ2-5, the full variable domain reads EPEVTQTPSHQVTQMGQEVILRCVPISNHLYFYWYRQILGQKVEFLVSFYNNEISEKSEIFDDQFSVERPDGSNFTLKIRSTKLEDSAMYFCASRAEQGRGETQYFGPGTRLLVL.

This clonotype was counted a few times. This chain connects TRBV27 to TRBJ2-5; TRBD1 agrees at 9 bases. Looked up from germline, CDR1 is MNHEY and CDR2 is SMNVEV (reference sequence). Trimming took 6 bases from V and 4 from J; bases not matched to a gene: 12. The CDR3 spans 16 residues. Here the CDR3 reads CASRGWGTGTRETQYF. The CDR3 DNA sequence: TGTGCCAGCAGGGGGTGGGGGACAGGGACGCGAGAGACCCAGTACTTC.